These 13 T cell receptor beta chains originate from one sample sequenced in a study of OX40 agonist ivuxolimab in advanced cancers. Library generation was performed with the immunoSEQ multiplex PCR assay. In TCRdb, the immuneACCESS table is reduced to in-frame sequences with V and J assigned. These tables do not hold every clone; where another copy was compared, an unresolved V gene accounts for under half, and the others remain unexplained. Present in this sample are over 9,500 clones, 60% to 75% of which were seen just once. Roughly 25% of the sample goes to the ten largest clones. The specimen was CD4+ or CD8+ T cells sorted from blood, collected in a trial of the OX40 agonist ivuxolimab. The receptors stem from an adult with an advanced solid tumor such as melanoma, head and neck, liver or kidney cancer.

This clone appeared once. The gene calls are TRBV4-1 and TRBJ2-1, with 7 bases matching TRBD2. Germline V lookup: CDR1 MGHRA, CDR2 YSYEKL. Trimming removed 0 bases from V and 4 bases from J; junction bases left unmatched: 3. There are 15 residues in the CDR3. The CDR3 loop is CASSQEGLPYNEQFF. The CDR3 nucleotides are TGCGCCAGCAGCCAAGAGGGACTACCTTACAATGAGCAGTTCTTC.

The gene calls are TRBV4-1 and TRBJ2-7, with no clear D. Trimming took off 1 base at V and 2 bases at J, with 9 bases between the two ends. CDR3 length: 14 amino acids. Germline V gene data show CDR1 as MGHRA and CDR2 as YSYEKL. Here the CDR3 DNA reads TGCGCCAGCAGCCAAGTGGGCAGTACCTACGAGCAGTACTTC. Translation gives CASSQVGSTYEQYF.

The rearrangement links TRBV28 to TRBJ2-3, with TRBD1 matching over 7 bases. Germline CDR1 is MDHEN and CDR2 is SYDVKM. This CDR3 is built from 15 residues. Unmatched junction bases numbered 8, after V lost 3 bases and J lost 5 bases. The CDR3, as DNA: TGTGCCAGCAGTTTGACAGGGTTTCAGGGAGATACGCAGTATTTT. It translates to CASSLTGFQGDTQYF. The full variable domain, in which reference TRBV28 and TRBJ2-3 provide the parts outside the CDR3, is DVKVTQSSRYLVKRTGEKVFLECVQDMDHENMFWYRQDPGLGLRLIYFSYDVKMKEKGDIPEGYSVSREKKERFSLILESASTNQTSMYLCASSLTGFQGDTQYFGPGTRLTVL.

This clone has just one count. The V and J genes are TRBV28 and TRBJ2-6; 9 bases agree with TRBD1. Per germline, CDR1 MDHEN and CDR2 SYDVKM. The V and J ends lost 5 bases and 4 bases, in that order; junction bases with no gene match: 9. The CDR3 has 17 amino acids. Here the CDR3 DNA reads TGTGCCAGCAGTCCGTCCGGGACAGGGACAGGGGCCAACGTCCTGACTTTC. It translates to CASSPSGTGTGANVLTF.

In this sample, this clone turned up once. The CDR3 nucleotides read TGCAGCGCAATATTCCTCGGACGATGGGAGCTGTTTTTT. Protein: CSAIFLGRWELFF. This chain links TRBV29-1 with TRBJ2-2; D is unresolved. V dropped 7 bases and J dropped 9 bases, with 18 bases sitting between them. Per germline, CDR1 SQVTM and CDR2 ANQGSEA. The CDR3 runs to 13 residues.

The chain has TRBV7-8 and TRBJ2-7; 9 positions agree with TRBD2. The germline V gene has CDR1 SGHVS and CDR2 FQNEAQ. The V segment lost 5 bases and the J segment 7 bases; nucleotides outside the gene matches: 12. The CDR3 is 15 amino acids. CDR3 nucleotides: TGTGCCAGCAGCCCGTCGGCGGCGGGAGGGCGGGAGCAGTACTTC. It is translated as CASSPSAAGGREQYF.

Relative to its sample, this clone is medium-sized (0.01 to 0.1%). The CDR3 DNA is TGTGCCAGCAACCGACAGGGTAGCACTGAAGCTTTCTTT. Its protein product is CASNRQGSTEAFF. The chain recombines TRBV6-1 with TRBJ1-1, with 7 bases identical to TRBD1. Germline CDR1 reads MNHNS; CDR2 reads SASEGT. Trimming took 7 bases from V and 4 from J; bases not matched to a gene: 6. The CDR3 has 13 residues.

This clone was observed a single time. The V and J genes are TRBV7-9 and TRBJ2-5, with D uncertain. Per germline, CDR1 SEHNR and CDR2 FQNEAQ (reference sequence). V lost 5 bases and J 7 bases, leaving 20 bases between the germline ends. The CDR3 loop spans 15 amino acids. CDR3 nucleotides: TGTGCCAGCAGCCCCGTTTTAGACCTCGTGGGGACCCAGTACTTC. Amino acids: CASSPVLDLVGTQYF.

The V call is TRBV30, the J call TRBJ1-6; a possible D gene is TRBD1 (5 bases). Between the trimmed V and J ends, which lost 5 bases and 0 bases, there was a span of 14 bases. The CDR3 has 16 amino acids. The germline V gene has CDR1 GTSNPN and CDR2 SVGIG (reference sequence). CDR3 sequence reads: CAWSDRGSSYNSPLHF. The CDR3 nucleotides read TGTGCCTGGTCAGACAGAGGGAGCTCCTATAATTCACCCCTCCACTTT.

This clone came up a few times. The V call is TRBV29-1, the J call TRBJ2-1, with D perhaps matching TRBD1 or TRBD2 (5 bases each). The CDR3 has 11 amino acids. The V end lost 4 bases, the J end lost 5 bases, and 6 bases lay between the germline ends. Germline V gene sequence: CDR1 SQVTM, CDR2 ANQGSEA. CDR3 protein: CSVGGNNEQFF. The CDR3 region has the DNA TGCAGCGTTGGGGGGAACAATGAGCAGTTCTTC.

V and J are TRBV11-3 and TRBJ1-6; 9 bases map to TRBD1. The trim removed 5 bases at V and 8 bases at J, leaving 13 bases unmatched. The CDR3 is 17 residues long. Germline V gene data show CDR1 as SGHNT and CDR2 as YENEEA. The CDR3 loop is CASSASAGTGIYSPLHF. CDR3 sequence (DNA): TGTGCCAGCAGCGCCAGCGCCGGGACAGGGATTTATTCACCCCTCCACTTT.

The gene calls are TRBV7-3 and TRBJ2-1; TRBD2 aligns across 9 bases. This CDR3 spans 18 amino acids. V lost 3 bases, J lost 6 bases, and 15 bases stayed unmatched. Germline CDR1 and CDR2: SGHTA and FQGTGA. CDR3 bases: TGTGCCAGCAGCTTCAGTCCCGGCGAGGGTAGCGGGAGCAATGAGCAGTTCTTC. Protein product: CASSFSPGEGSGSNEQFF. The full variable domain, with the rest looked up from reference TRBV7-3 and TRBJ2-1, is GAGVSQTPSNKVTEKGKYVELRCDPISGHTALYWYRQSLGQGPEFLIYFQGTGAADDSGLPNDRFFAVRPEGSVSTLKIQRTERGDSAVYLCASSFSPGEGSGSNEQFFGPGTRLTVL.

The chain employs TRBV4-1 and TRBJ1-1; D is unclear. Germline CDR1 and CDR2: MGHRA and YSYEKL. V was clipped by 6 bases and J by 0 bases, with 8 bases between them. The CDR3 is 13 amino acids. The CDR3 sequence: CASRHQVNTEAFF. Here the CDR3 DNA reads TGCGCCAGCAGACATCAGGTGAACACTGAAGCTTTCTTT.